This TCR beta chain was found in a study of blood T cell repertoires in COVID-19. Germline-derived CDR1 and CDR2 are SGHTA and FQGNSA. This CDR3 has 13 residues. V was pared by 2 bases and J by 3 bases, with 8 bases between. Using immunoSEQ multiplex PCR, the repertoire was profiled, and TCRdb retains in-frame clones only, with some absent. This sample has 250,000 to 300,000 clones, with around three quarters found just once. The chain combines TRBV7-2 with TRBJ2-7; no reliable D call. The TCR originated in an elderly woman with acute or convalescent COVID-19. The sequenced sample was peripheral blood. The CDR3: CASSLFTGYEQYF. The CDR3, as DNA: TGTGCCAGCAGCTTATTCACTGGCTACGAGCAGTACTTC. Full variable domain (missing parts from reference TRBV7-2 and TRBJ2-7): GAGVSQSPSNKVTEKGKDVELRCDPISGHTALYWYRQSLGQGLEFLIYFQGNSAPDKSGLPSDRFSAERTGGSVSTLTIQRTQQEDSAVYLCASSLFTGYEQYFGPGTRLTVT.